This is a list of T cell receptor beta chains from one sample in a study of blood T cell repertoires in COVID-19. Method: immunoSEQ multiplex PCR; TCRdb's copy keeps in-frame clones and lacks some. The repertoire holds 200,000 to 250,000 clones, with 75% to 85% as singletons. Sequenced: PBMCs or T cells enriched from blood (not recorded which). Every receptor here comes from a man aged 40-50 years who had recovered from COVID-19. Both conserved end residues are part of each CDR3. The D gene is left open where the match is weak. Part of the rows lack a size; the others show once, few, many or a class for expanded clones.

TRBV7-8,TRBD1,once,TRBJ2-7,CASSSERGREQYF,TGTGCCAGCAGCTCGGAGAGGGGGCGCGAGCAGTACTTC
TRBV28,TRBD1,-,TRBJ1-2,CASSLIQGGYGYTF,TGTGCCAGCAGTCTGATACAGGGGGGCTATGGCTACACCTTC
TRBV7-9,-,-,TRBJ1-4,CASSSARGEKLFF,TGTGCCAGCAGCTCAGCGAGGGGGGAAAAACTGTTTTTT
TRBV30,TRBD2,-,TRBJ2-1,CAGAGLAFNEQFF,TGTGCCGGGGCCGGACTAGCGTTCAATGAGCAGTTCTTC
TRBV7-3,TRBD1,once,TRBJ2-3,CASSPRQGEDTQYF,TGTGCCAGCAGCCCGCGACAGGGGGAAGATACGCAGTATTTT
TRBV10-1,-,-,TRBJ1-2,CASSAEGKVDYGYTF,TGCGCCAGCAGTGCAGAGGGAAAGGTAGACTATGGCTACACCTTC
TRBV7-9,-,-,TRBJ1-5,CASSLDGRVNQPQHF,TGTGCCAGCAGCTTAGACGGCAGGGTAAATCAGCCCCAGCATTTT
TRBV5-4,-,-,TRBJ2-2,CASSPKEGATGELFF,TGTGCCAGCAGCCCTAAGGAGGGGGCGACCGGGGAGCTGTTTTTT
TRBV3-1/TRBV3-2,-,-,TRBJ1-2,CASSQDSGPAGGYTF,TGTGCCAGCAGCCAAGATTCAGGGCCCGCCGGTGGCTACACCTTC
TRBV14,-,-,TRBJ2-1,CASSQDRRAENEQFF,TGTGCCAGCAGCCAAGATCGTCGAGCGGAGAATGAGCAGTTCTTC
TRBV27,TRBD2,once,TRBJ2-7,CASTALAGSHEQYF,TGTGCCAGCACCGCTCTAGCGGGGAGCCACGAGCAGTACTTC
TRBV29-1,-,-,TRBJ1-1,CSVVYTEAFF,TGCAGCGTTGTGTATACTGAAGCTTTCTTT
TRBV19,TRBD1,-,TRBJ1-1,CASSDVPGQGSPEAFF,TGTGCCAGTAGTGACGTCCCGGGACAGGGGTCCCCTGAAGCTTTCTTT
TRBV12-3/TRBV12-4,TRBD1,-,TRBJ2-1,CASTRDRVRQFF,TGTGCCAGCACCAGGGACAGGGTTCGGCAGTTCTTC
TRBV5-1,TRBD1,-,TRBJ2-1,CASSLGDSLRFF,TGCGCCAGCAGCCTAGGGGACAGTCTAAGGTTCTTC
TRBV2,TRBD2,-,TRBJ2-7,CASRQTDSTENYSGRTYEQYF,TGTGCCAGCAGGCAAACCGACTCTACCGAAAATTATAGCGGGAGGACCTACGAGCAGTACTTC
TRBV30,TRBD1,-,TRBJ1-5,CAWSVSTGVNQPQHF,TGTGCCTGGAGTGTCTCGACAGGGGTCAATCAGCCCCAGCATTTT
TRBV5-1,-,-,TRBJ1-6,CASSPTDRRNSPLHF,TGCGCCAGCAGCCCAACCGACAGGAGAAATTCACCCCTCCACTTT
TRBV5-6,TRBD1,-,TRBJ2-5,CASSFRDRGMETQYF,TGTGCCAGCAGCTTCCGGGACAGGGGGATGGAGACCCAGTACTTC
TRBV19,-,-,TRBJ1-5,CASSPAGWGFSNQPQHF,TGTGCCAGTAGTCCAGCGGGTTGGGGTTTTAGCAATCAGCCCCAGCATTTT
TRBV7-3,-,-,TRBJ2-5,CASSLTRGAGETQYF,TGTGCCAGCAGCCTCACCCGGGGGGCTGGGGAGACCCAGTACTTC
TRBV3-1/TRBV3-2,TRBD2,-,TRBJ2-1,CASRGPAGDSGEQFF,TGTGCCAGCCGCGGACCAGCGGGAGACTCCGGTGAGCAGTTCTTC
TRBV6-5,TRBD1,-,TRBJ2-7,CASSSQPGQGYEQYF,TGTGCCAGCAGTTCTCAACCGGGACAGGGCTACGAGCAGTACTTC
TRBV5-6,-,-,TRBJ2-1,CASSLQGYYNEQFF,TGTGCCAGCAGCTTGCAGGGTTACTACAATGAGCAGTTCTTC
TRBV9,-,-,TRBJ2-5,CASSLGGGETQYF,TGTGCCAGCAGCCTCGGTGGAGGAGAGACCCAGTACTTC
TRBV13,-,-,TRBJ2-3,CASSFTGEATDTQYF,TGTGCCAGCAGCTTCACAGGGGAGGCGACAGATACGCAGTATTTT
TRBV3-1/TRBV3-2,-,few,TRBJ2-7,CASSQVRGSYEQYF,TGTGCCAGCAGCCAAGTTAGGGGGTCCTACGAGCAGTACTTC
TRBV28,TRBD1,-,TRBJ1-2,CASSSGTGGGYTF,TGTGCCAGCAGTTCCGGGACAGGGGGGGGCTACACCTTC
TRBV2,TRBD1,-,TRBJ1-2,CASSPGTVYGYTF,TGTGCCAGCAGCCCTGGGACAGTCTATGGCTACACCTTC
TRBV30,TRBD1,once,TRBJ1-2,CAWSRNRGQNTF,TGTGCCTGGAGTAGGAACAGGGGCCAAAACACCTTC
TRBV19,TRBD1,-,TRBJ1-2,CASSISDRAGYTF,TGTGCCAGTAGTATCTCCGACAGGGCTGGCTACACCTTC
TRBV7-2,-,-,TRBJ1-5,CASSLALRRQKTSNQPQHF,TGTGCCAGCAGCTTAGCTCTTAGGAGACAGAAAACTAGCAATCAGCCCCAGCATTTT
TRBV3-1/TRBV3-2,TRBD2,-,TRBJ2-5,CASSAPRTSGETQYF,TGTGCCAGCAGCGCGCCGCGGACTAGCGGGGAGACCCAGTACTTC
TRBV6-5,-,-,TRBJ2-7,CASSYVSIGEQYF,TGTGCCAGCAGTTACGTCTCTATCGGGGAGCAGTACTTC
TRBV7-8,TRBD1,-,TRBJ1-6,CASSKDRVIPSPLHF,TGTGCCAGCAGCAAGGACAGGGTGATCCCTTCACCCCTCCACTTT
TRBV4-1,-,few,TRBJ2-5,CASSQPHGAPAYGYAQYF,TGCGCCAGCAGCCAACCGCATGGTGCCCCCGCGTACGGTTACGCCCAGTACTTC
TRBV6-5,-,once,TRBJ1-3,CASSLERRDTIYF,TGTGCCAGCAGCCTGGAGAGGAGGGACACCATATATTTT
TRBV7-2,-,-,TRBJ2-7,CASSTQGSSYEQYF,TGTGCCAGCAGCACCCAGGGAAGCTCCTACGAGCAGTACTTC
TRBV6-5,TRBD1,few,TRBJ2-5,CASSYGQGALETQYF,TGTGCCAGCAGTTACGGACAGGGGGCGTTGGAGACCCAGTACTTC
TRBV3-1/TRBV3-2,-,-,TRBJ1-1,CASSQGSGVGAFF,TGTGCCAGCAGCCAGGGCTCGGGGGTTGGCGCTTTCTTT